These 21 T cell receptor beta chains were sequenced from one sample in a study of OX40 agonist ivuxolimab in advanced cancers. This table comes from immunoSEQ multiplex PCR, and its TCRdb copy is limited to in-frame clones, with some not included. The sample includes about 79,000 clones, about 89% of them seen just once. Here the sequenced sample was CD4+ or CD8+ T cells sorted from blood, taken in a trial of the OX40 agonist ivuxolimab. The origin of the receptors is an adult with an advanced solid tumor such as melanoma, head and neck, liver or kidney cancer.

This chain connects TRBV19 to TRBJ1-1; D is uncertain. Germline CDR1 is LNHDA and CDR2 is SQIVND (reference sequence). V was pared by 6 bases and J by 4 bases, with 15 bases between. The CDR3 extends over 14 amino acids. CDR3 coding DNA: TGTGCCAGTAGAGGGCCCCTGGCGGGCACTGAAGCTTTCTTT. It translates to CASRGPLAGTEAFF.

The chain recombines TRBV7-3 with TRBJ1-5, with TRBD1 matching over 12 bases. The CDR3 has 18 residues. V was pared by 6 bases and J by 0 bases, with 9 bases of the junction left unmatched. Germline V lookup: CDR1 SGHTA, CDR2 FQGTGA. For the CDR3, the DNA is TGTGCCAGCAGGCACACGGGACAGGGGGCTCGTAGCAATCAGCCCCAGCATTTT. Translating it yields CASRHTGQGARSNQPQHF.

In nucleotides, the CDR3 is TGCGCCAGCAGTCAATCGGTCTTGGGGGAGGGCTTGGAGACCCAGTACTTC. Translated: CASSQSVLGEGLETQYF. J is TRBJ2-5 and V is TRBV23-1, with 7 bases matching TRBD2. TRBV23-1 has ORF status, its function being uncertain. Trimming at V came to 0 bases and at J to 5 bases, leaving 12 bases not matched to a gene. The CDR3 covers 17 residues.

This chain links TRBV28 with TRBJ2-3; no definite D call. The CDR3 has 16 residues. V lost 5 bases, J lost 2 bases, and 17 bases lay in between. The germline gives CDR1 MDHEN, CDR2 SYDVKM. The CDR3 DNA follows: TGTGCCAGCAGTACCCGGAAAGGGTGGTCCACAGATACGCAGTATTTT. It encodes CASSTRKGWSTDTQYF.

Here the CDR3 reads CASRSRAGYEQYF. In DNA, the CDR3 is TGTGCCAGCAGATCGAGGGCTGGATACGAGCAGTACTTC. The rearrangement joins TRBV27 to TRBJ2-7; D perhaps matches TRBD2 (5 bases). V was pared by 6 bases and J by 4 bases, with 13 bases between. CDR3 length: 13 residues. Germline V gene sequence: CDR1 MNHEY, CDR2 SMNVEV (reference sequence).

The V gene is TRBV27, the J gene TRBJ2-7, with D possibly matching TRBD1 (6 bases). The CDR3 consists of 12 residues. The V end lost 6 bases, the J end lost 5 bases, and 11 bases lay between the germline ends. The germline V gene has CDR1 MNHEY and CDR2 SMNVEV (reference sequence). This CDR3 reads CASRRGFNEQYF. The CDR3 bases are TGTGCCAGCAGAAGGGGGTTCAACGAGCAGTACTTC.

The chain has TRBV19 and TRBJ2-3; TRBD1 might be the D (7 bases). V gave up 4 bases and J gave up 6 bases, with 20 bases separating them. Looked up from germline, CDR1 is LNHDA and CDR2 is SQIVND (reference sequence). This CDR3 has 16 amino acids. The CDR3 region is CASSTLLAGQRDTQYF. The CDR3 DNA follows: TGTGCCAGTAGTACCCTACTGGCGGGACAGCGGGATACGCAGTATTTT.

This chain uses TRBV7-9 with TRBJ2-7, with D possibly matching TRBD2 (6 bases). The CDR3 runs 15 residues. V lost 3 bases and J lost 2, with 14 bases in between. Germline V gene lookup returns CDR1 SEHNR and CDR2 FQNEAQ (reference sequence). The CDR3 DNA sequence: TGTGCCAGCAGCTTGGGGGGTAGCGCAACCTACGAGCAGTACTTC. It yields the protein CASSLGGSATYEQYF.

This rearrangement joins TRBV13 to TRBJ1-4; TRBD1 might be the D (5 bases). The CDR3 extends over 12 amino acids. Trimming stripped 1 base from V and 8 bases from J, with 5 bases between. Germline CDR1 PRHDT, CDR2 FYEKMQ (reference sequence). CDR3 coding DNA: TGTGCCAGCAGCTTAGAGGGGGAAAAACTGTTTTTT. It is translated as CASSLEGEKLFF. The full variable domain, its missing parts supplied by reference TRBV13 and TRBJ1-4, is AAGVIQSPRHLIKEKRETATLKCYPIPRHDTVYWYQQGPGQDPQFLISFYEKMQSDKGSIPDRFSAQQFSDYHSELNMSSLELGDSALYFCASSLEGEKLFFGSGTQLSVL.

This clone has just a few counts. Other DNA sequences of this sample code for an identical CDR3. CDR3 DNA sequence: TGTGCCAGCAGTGAGGGGACAGGGGGGTACGAGCAGTACTTC. Protein: CASSEGTGGYEQYF. The V gene is TRBV6-1, the J gene TRBJ2-7; 11 bases fit TRBD1. Looked up from germline, CDR1 is MNHNS and CDR2 is SASEGT. V was clipped by 3 bases and J by 4 bases; unmatched bases: 2. The CDR3 extends over 14 amino acids.

This clone was seen a few times. The chain joins TRBV5-1 to TRBJ2-1; the D is unclear. Germline CDR1 is SGHRS and CDR2 is YFSETQ. This CDR3 region has 13 residues. Between the trimmed V and J ends, which lost 6 bases and 12 bases, there was a span of 19 bases. CDR3 nucleotide sequence: TGCGCCAGCATCTCCGGCCCTGAAAAGCCGCAGTTCTTC. This sequence encodes CASISGPEKPQFF.

The genes are TRBV6-5 and TRBJ2-7, with TRBD2 identical over 12 bases. After removal of 2 bases from V and 12 bases from J, the junction contained 8 bases not matched to a gene. Germline V gene data show CDR1 as MNHEY and CDR2 as SVGAGI. The CDR3 is 14 amino acids. The CDR3 region is CASSYATSGRGVYF. CDR3 sequence (DNA): TGTGCCAGCAGTTACGCGACTAGCGGGAGAGGTGTGTACTTC.

The chain combines TRBV27 with TRBJ2-5; D call uncertain. Germline CDR1 is MNHEY and CDR2 is SMNVEV (reference sequence). The CDR3 spans 14 residues. The ends were cut back, 3 bases at V and 1 base at J, with 9 bases in the middle. The CDR3 is CASSFRGVQETQYF. The CDR3 DNA follows: TGTGCCAGCAGTTTCAGAGGCGTCCAAGAGACCCAGTACTTC.

The chain uses TRBV7-9 and TRBJ1-1; D ambiguous. Germline V gives CDR1 SEHNR, CDR2 FQNEAQ (reference sequence). Trimming took off 5 bases at V and 6 bases at J, with 13 bases between the two ends. The CDR3 runs 13 residues. CDR3 amino acids: CASSHPGAPEAFF. As DNA, the CDR3 is TGTGCCAGCAGCCACCCGGGTGCCCCTGAAGCTTTCTTT.

The genes are TRBV27 and TRBJ2-7; D may match TRBD1 or TRBD2 (5 bases each). There are 13 residues in the CDR3. CDR1 is MNHEY and CDR2 is SMNVEV in the germline V gene (reference sequence). V shed 11 bases and J shed 2 bases, with 16 bases lying between them. CDR3 coding DNA: TGTGCCTCCCTCGGGGACGGGGCCTACGAGCAGTACTTC. Residues: CASLGDGAYEQYF.

V is TRBV11-3 and J is TRBJ2-5; D ambiguous. Trimming took 5 bases from V and 1 from J, leaving 17 bases between them. Looked up from germline, CDR1 is SGHNT and CDR2 is YENEEA. The CDR3 runs to 16 residues. The CDR3 region is CASSPAHDLIQETQYF. CDR3 bases: TGTGCCAGCAGCCCAGCTCACGACTTGATCCAAGAGACCCAGTACTTC.

V gene TRBV6-5 combines with J gene TRBJ1-2, with a possible D match to TRBD1 (6 bases). This CDR3 has 14 amino acids. The germline gives CDR1 MNHEY, CDR2 SVGAGI. With 6 bases removed from V and 2 bases from J, the gap between germline ends came to 13 bases. The CDR3 bases are TGTGCCAGCAGCACCCGGGACACCAACTATGGCTACACCTTC. Protein product: CASSTRDTNYGYTF.

V gene TRBV5-1 combines with J gene TRBJ1-5; D unresolved. The CDR3 has 13 residues. The germline V gene has CDR1 SGHRS and CDR2 YFSETQ. Trimming removed 4 bases from V and 9 bases from J, with 14 bases in between. The CDR3 region is CASSNRAFPPQHF. The CDR3 DNA is TGCGCCAGCAGCAACCGCGCTTTTCCGCCCCAGCATTTT.

The chain combines TRBV19 with TRBJ2-2; D gene uncertain. The CDR3 runs to 15 residues. Trimming removed 6 bases from V and 1 base from J, with 12 bases in between. Germline V lookup: CDR1 LNHDA, CDR2 SQIVND (reference sequence). Written as DNA, the CDR3 is TGTGCCAGTAGGAGCACATTCCTGAACACCGGGGAGCTGTTTTTT. Its translation is CASRSTFLNTGELFF. The full variable domain, completed using reference TRBV19 and TRBJ2-2, is DGGITQSPKYLFRKEGQNVTLSCEQNLNHDAMYWYRQDPGQGLRLIYYSQIVNDFQKGDIAEGYSVSREKKESFPLTVTSAQKNPTAFYLCASRSTFLNTGELFFGEGSRLTVL.

The rearrangement joins TRBV28 to TRBJ2-7, with D possibly being TRBD2 (6 bases). The CDR3 runs 15 residues. Germline CDR1 and CDR2: MDHEN and SYDVKM. Trimming left V 3 bases short and J 2 bases short, with 14 bases between. The CDR3 nucleotides are TGTGCCAGCAGTTTTTCGGGACTCTTGACCTACGAGCAGTACTTC. It translates to CASSFSGLLTYEQYF.

The chain recombines TRBV7-3 with TRBJ2-7, with TRBD2 matching over 7 bases. The CDR3 is 15 amino acids. The V gene's germline CDR1 is SGHTA and CDR2 FQGTGA. The junction had 9 bases not matched to a gene; V was cut back by 5 bases and J by 2 bases. The CDR3 nucleotides read TGTGCCAGCAGCCGAGAGCGGGCGGGGGCCTACGAGCAGTACTTC. Its protein is CASSRERAGAYEQYF.